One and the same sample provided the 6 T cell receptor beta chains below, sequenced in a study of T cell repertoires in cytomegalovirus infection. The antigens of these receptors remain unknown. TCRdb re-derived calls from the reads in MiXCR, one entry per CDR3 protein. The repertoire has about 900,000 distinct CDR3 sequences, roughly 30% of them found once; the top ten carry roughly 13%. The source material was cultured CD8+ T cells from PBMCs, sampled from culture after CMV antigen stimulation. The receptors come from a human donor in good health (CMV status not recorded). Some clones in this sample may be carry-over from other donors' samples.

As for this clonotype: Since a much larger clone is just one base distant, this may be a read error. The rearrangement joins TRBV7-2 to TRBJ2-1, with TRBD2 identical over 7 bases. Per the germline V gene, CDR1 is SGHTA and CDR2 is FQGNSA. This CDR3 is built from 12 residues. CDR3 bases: TGTGCCTGCAGCCGCATTGGGGGGGTGCAGTTCTTC. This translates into CACSRIGGVQFF.

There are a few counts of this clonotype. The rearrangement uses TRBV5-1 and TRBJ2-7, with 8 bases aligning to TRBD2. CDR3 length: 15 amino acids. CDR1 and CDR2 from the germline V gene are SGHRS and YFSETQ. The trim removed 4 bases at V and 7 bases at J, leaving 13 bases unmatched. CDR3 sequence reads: CASSITAGGLFEQYV. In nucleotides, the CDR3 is TGCGCCAGCAGCATAACGGCGGGGGGCCTGTTTGAGCAGTACGTC.

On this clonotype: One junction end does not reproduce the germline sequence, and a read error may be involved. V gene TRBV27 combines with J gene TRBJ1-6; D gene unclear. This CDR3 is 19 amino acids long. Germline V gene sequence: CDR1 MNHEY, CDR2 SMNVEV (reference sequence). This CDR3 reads CANSPSLLSSASYNSPLHF. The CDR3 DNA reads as TGTGCCAACAGTCCCTCTCTCCTATCCTCGGCCTCCTATAATTCACCCCTCCACTTT.

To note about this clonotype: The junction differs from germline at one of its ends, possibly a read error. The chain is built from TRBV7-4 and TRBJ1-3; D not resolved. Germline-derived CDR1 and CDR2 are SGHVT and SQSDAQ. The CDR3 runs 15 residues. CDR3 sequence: CASSTSDDSGNTVYF. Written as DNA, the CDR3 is TGTGCCAGCAGCACCTCGGACGATTCTGGAAACACCGTATATTTT.

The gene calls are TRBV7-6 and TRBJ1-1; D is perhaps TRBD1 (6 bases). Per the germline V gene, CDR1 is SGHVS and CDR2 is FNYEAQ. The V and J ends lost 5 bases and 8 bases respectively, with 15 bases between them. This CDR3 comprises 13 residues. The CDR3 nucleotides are TGTGCCAGCAGCGACGAAGGGGGGAAAGAAGCTTTCTTT. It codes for CASSDEGGKEAFF.

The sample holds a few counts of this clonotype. CDR3 amino acids: CASSYGLAGSGTDTQYF. The CDR3 region has the DNA TGTGCCAGCAGTTACGGGCTAGCGGGGTCGGGCACAGATACGCAGTATTTT. The genes are TRBV6-5 and TRBJ2-3; TRBD2 aligns across 9 bases. V was pared by 2 bases and J by 1 base, with 7 bases of the junction left unmatched. The CDR3 has 17 amino acids. Germline V gives CDR1 MNHEY, CDR2 SVGAGI.